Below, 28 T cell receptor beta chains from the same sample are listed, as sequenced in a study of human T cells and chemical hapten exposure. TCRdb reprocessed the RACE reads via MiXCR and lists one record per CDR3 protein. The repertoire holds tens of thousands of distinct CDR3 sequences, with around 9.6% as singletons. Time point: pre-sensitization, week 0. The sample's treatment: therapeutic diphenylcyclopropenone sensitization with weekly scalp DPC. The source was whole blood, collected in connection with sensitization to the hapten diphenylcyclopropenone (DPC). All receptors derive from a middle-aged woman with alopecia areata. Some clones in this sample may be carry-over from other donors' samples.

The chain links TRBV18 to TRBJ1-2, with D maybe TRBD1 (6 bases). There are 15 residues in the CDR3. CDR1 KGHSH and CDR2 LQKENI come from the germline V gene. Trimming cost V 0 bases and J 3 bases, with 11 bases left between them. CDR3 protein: CASSPPHGGHYGYTF. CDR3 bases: TGTGCCAGCTCACCACCTCATGGGGGCCACTATGGCTACACCTTC.

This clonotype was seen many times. CDR3 nucleotides: TGTGCCAGCAGCTTAGGTGGGGAGCTGCAGCCCCAGCATTTT. This translates into CASSLGGELQPQHF. V usage is TRBV7-6 and J usage is TRBJ1-5; D is uncertain. CDR3 length equals 14 residues. V lost 1 base and J 7 bases, leaving 11 bases between the germline ends. Looked up from germline, CDR1 is SGHVS and CDR2 is FNYEAQ.

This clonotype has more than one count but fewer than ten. The CDR3 loop reads CASSFLAGLSYEQYF. The CDR3 region has the DNA TGTGCCAGCAGTTTTCTCGCAGGACTCTCCTACGAGCAGTACTTC. The chain combines TRBV28 with TRBJ2-7, with D possibly being TRBD2 (5 bases). CDR3 length equals 15 residues. Trimming removed 3 bases at V and 0 bases at J, with 12 bases between. The germline gives CDR1 MDHEN, CDR2 SYDVKM. The variable domain in full, with the rest retrieved from reference TRBV28 and TRBJ2-7, is DVKVTQSSRYLVKRTGEKVFLECVQDMDHENMFWYRQDPGLGLRLIYFSYDVKMKEKGDIPEGYSVSREKKERFSLILESASTNQTSMYLCASSFLAGLSYEQYFGPGTRLTVT.

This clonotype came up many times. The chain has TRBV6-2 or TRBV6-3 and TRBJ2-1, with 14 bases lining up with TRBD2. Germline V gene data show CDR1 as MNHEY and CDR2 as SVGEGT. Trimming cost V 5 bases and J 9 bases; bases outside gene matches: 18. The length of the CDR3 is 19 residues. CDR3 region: CASSPWTSGGYGYDGEQFF. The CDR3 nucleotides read TGTGCCAGCAGTCCTTGGACTAGCGGGGGGTACGGTTACGATGGTGAGCAGTTCTTC.

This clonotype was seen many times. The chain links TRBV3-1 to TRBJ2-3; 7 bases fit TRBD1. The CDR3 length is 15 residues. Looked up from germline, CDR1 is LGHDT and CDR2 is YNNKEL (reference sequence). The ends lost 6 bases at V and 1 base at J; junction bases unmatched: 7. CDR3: CASSRDSTGTDTQYF. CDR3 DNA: TGTGCCAGCAGTCGGGACAGCACTGGCACAGATACGCAGTATTTT.

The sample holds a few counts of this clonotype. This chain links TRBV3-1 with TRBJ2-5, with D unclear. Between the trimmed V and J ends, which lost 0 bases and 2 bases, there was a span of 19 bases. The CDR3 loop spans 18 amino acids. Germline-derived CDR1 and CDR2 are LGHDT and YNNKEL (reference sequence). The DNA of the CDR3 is TGTGCCAGCAGCCAAGATCTCAGTGACATCCCGATACAAGAGACCCAGTACTTC. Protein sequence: CASSQDLSDIPIQETQYF.

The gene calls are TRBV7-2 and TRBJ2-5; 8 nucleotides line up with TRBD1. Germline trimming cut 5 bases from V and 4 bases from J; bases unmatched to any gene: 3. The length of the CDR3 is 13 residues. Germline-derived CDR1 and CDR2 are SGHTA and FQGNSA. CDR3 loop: CASSGQGGETQYF. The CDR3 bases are TGTGCCAGCAGCGGACAGGGCGGAGAGACCCAGTACTTC. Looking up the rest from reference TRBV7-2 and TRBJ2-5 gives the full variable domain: GAGVSQSPSNKVTEKGKDVELRCDPISGHTALYWYRQSLGQGLEFLIYFQGNSAPDKSGLPSDRFSAERTGGSVSTLTIQRTQQEDSAVYLCASSGQGGETQYFGPGTRLLVL.

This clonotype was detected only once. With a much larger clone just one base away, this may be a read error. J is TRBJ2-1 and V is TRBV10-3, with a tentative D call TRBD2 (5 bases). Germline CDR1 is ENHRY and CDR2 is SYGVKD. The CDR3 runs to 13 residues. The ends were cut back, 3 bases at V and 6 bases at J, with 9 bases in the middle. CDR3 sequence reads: CAISEEDCNEQFF. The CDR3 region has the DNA TGTGCCATCAGTGAAGAGGACTGCAATGAGCAGTTCTTC.

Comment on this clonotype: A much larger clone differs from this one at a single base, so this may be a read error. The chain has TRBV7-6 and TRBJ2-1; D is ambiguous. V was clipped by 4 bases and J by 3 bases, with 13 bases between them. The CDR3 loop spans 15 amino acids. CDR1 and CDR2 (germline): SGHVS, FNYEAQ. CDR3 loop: CASSSGRADYNEQFF. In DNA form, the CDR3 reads TGTGCCAGCAGCTCCGGACGGGCCGACTACAATGAGCAGTTCTTC.

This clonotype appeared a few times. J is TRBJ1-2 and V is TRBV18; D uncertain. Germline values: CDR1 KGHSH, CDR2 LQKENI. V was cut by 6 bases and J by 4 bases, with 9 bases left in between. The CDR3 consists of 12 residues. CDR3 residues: CASSSGGYGYTF. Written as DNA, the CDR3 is TGTGCCAGCTCTTCGGGAGGCTATGGCTACACCTTC.

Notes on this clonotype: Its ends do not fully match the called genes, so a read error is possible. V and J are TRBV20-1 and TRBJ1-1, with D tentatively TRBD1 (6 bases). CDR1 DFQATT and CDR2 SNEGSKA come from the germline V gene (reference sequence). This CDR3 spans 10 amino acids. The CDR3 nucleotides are TGCAGTGCTAGGGGGGCAGGGAGTCTCTTT. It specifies CSARGAGSLF.

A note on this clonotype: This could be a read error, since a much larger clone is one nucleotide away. The CDR3 DNA sequence: TGTGCCAGCAGCCAGTTATTCGACAGGGGTCCTTCTGGAAACACCATATATTTT. This codes for CASSQLFDRGPSGNTIYF. The J gene is TRBJ1-3, the V gene TRBV14, with TRBD1 identical over 8 bases. Germline V gene lookup returns CDR1 SGHDN and CDR2 FVKESK. The CDR3 runs 18 residues. After removal of 3 bases from V and 1 base from J, the junction contained 11 bases not matched to a gene.

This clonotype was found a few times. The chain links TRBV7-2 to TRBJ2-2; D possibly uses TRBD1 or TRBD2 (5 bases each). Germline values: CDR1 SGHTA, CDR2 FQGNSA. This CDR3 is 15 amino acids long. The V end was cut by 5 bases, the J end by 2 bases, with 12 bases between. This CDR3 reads CASSPPGRNTGELFF. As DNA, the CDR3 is TGTGCCAGCAGCCCCCCGGGACGTAACACCGGGGAGCTGTTTTTT. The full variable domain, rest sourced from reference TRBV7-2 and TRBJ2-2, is GAGVSQSPSNKVTEKGKDVELRCDPISGHTALYWYRQSLGQGLEFLIYFQGNSAPDKSGLPSDRFSAERTGGSVSTLTIQRTQQEDSAVYLCASSPPGRNTGELFFGEGSRLTVL.

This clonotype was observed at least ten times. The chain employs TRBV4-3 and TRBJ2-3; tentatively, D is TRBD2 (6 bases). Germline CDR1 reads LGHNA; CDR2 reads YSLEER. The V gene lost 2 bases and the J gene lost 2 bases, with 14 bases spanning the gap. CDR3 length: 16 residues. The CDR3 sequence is CASSQMGGGFTDTQYF. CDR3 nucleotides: TGCGCCAGCAGCCAAATGGGGGGTGGGTTCACAGATACGCAGTATTTT.

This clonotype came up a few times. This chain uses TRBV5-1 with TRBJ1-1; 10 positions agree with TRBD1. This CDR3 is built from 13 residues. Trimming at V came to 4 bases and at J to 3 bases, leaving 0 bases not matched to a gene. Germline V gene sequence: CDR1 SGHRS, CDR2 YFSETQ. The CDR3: CASSGQGDTEAFF. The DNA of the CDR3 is TGCGCCAGCAGCGGACAGGGGGACACTGAAGCTTTCTTT. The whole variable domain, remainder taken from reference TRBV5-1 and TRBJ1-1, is KAGVTQTPRYLIKTRGQQVTLSCSPISGHRSVSWYQQTPGQGLQFLFEYFSETQRNKGNFPGRFSGRQFSNSRSEMNVSTLELGDSALYLCASSGQGDTEAFFGQGTRLTVV.

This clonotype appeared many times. The CDR3 spells CASSLVTEETQYF. CDR3 coding DNA: TGTGCCAGCAGCTTGGTCACCGAAGAGACCCAGTACTTC. V gene TRBV5-4 combines with J gene TRBJ2-5, with D hard to call. CDR3 length: 13 residues. Trimming removed 0 bases from V and 3 bases from J, with 6 bases in between. The germline V gene has CDR1 SGHNT and CDR2 YYREEE (reference sequence). Variable domain in full (rest from reference TRBV5-4 and TRBJ2-5): ETGVTQSPTHLIKTRGQQVTLRCSSQSGHNTVSWYQQALGQGPQFIFQYYREEENGRGNFPPRFSGLQFPNYSSELNVNALELDDSALYLCASSLVTEETQYFGPGTRLLVL.

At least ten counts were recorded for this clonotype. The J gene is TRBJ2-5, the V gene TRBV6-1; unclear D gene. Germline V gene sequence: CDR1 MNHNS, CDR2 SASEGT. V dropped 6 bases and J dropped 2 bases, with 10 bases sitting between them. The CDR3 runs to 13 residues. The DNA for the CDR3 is TGTGCCAGCAGATTGCCAGTTCAAGAGACCCAGTACTTC. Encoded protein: CASRLPVQETQYF.

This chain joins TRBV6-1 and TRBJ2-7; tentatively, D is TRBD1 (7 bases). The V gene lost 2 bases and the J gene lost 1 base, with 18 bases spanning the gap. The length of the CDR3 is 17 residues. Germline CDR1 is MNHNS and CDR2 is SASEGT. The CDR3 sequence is CASSETPGGGLSYEQYF. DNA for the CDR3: TGTGCCAGCAGTGAAACCCCAGGGGGAGGATTATCCTACGAGCAGTACTTC.

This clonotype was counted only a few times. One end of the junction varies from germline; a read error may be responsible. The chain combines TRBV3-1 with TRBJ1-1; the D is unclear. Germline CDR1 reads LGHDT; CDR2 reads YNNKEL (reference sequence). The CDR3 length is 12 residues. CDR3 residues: CASSQSLTEAFF. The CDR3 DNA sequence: TGTGCCAGCAGCCAATCGTTGACTGAAGCCTTCTTT.

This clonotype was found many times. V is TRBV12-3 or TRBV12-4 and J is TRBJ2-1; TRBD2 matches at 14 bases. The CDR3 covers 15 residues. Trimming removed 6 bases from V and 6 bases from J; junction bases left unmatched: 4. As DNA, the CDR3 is TGTGCCAGCAGGTTCGGGACTAGCGGGGGCAATGAGCAGTTCTTC. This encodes CASRFGTSGGNEQFF.

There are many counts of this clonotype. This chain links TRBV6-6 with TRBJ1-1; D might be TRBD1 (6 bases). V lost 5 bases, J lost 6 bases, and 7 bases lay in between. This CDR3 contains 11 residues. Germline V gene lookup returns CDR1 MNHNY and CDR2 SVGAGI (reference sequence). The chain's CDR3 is CASSPGAEAFF. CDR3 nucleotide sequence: TGTGCCAGCAGTCCAGGGGCTGAAGCTTTCTTT.

The CDR3 DNA is TGTGCCATCAGTGATGGGACCCGCCAAGAGACCCAGTACTTC. As protein: CAISDGTRQETQYF. The J gene is TRBJ2-5, the V gene TRBV10-3; D is possibly TRBD1 or TRBD2 (5 bases each). The V end was cut by 3 bases, the J end by 1 base, with 9 bases between. CDR1 and CDR2 (germline): ENHRY, SYGVKD. The CDR3 length is 14 residues.

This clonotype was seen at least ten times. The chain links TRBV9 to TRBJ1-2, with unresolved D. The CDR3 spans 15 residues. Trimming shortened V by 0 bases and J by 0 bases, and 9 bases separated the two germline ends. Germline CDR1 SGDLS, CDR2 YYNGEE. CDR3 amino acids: CASSVARQANYGYTF. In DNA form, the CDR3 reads TGTGCCAGCAGCGTAGCTCGGCAAGCTAACTATGGCTACACCTTC.

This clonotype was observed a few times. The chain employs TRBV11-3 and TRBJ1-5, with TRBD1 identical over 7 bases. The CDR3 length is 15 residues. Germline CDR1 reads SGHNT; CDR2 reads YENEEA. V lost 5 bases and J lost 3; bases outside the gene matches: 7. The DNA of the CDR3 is TGTGCCAGCAGCATCGGGACAGTGGACAATCAGCCCCAGCATTTT. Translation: CASSIGTVDNQPQHF.

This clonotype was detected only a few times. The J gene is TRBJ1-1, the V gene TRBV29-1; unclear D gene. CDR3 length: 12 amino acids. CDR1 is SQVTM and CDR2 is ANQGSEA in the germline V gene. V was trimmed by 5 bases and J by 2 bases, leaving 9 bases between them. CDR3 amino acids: CSVRGGNTEAFF. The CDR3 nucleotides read TGCAGCGTTCGTGGCGGCAACACTGAAGCTTTCTTT.

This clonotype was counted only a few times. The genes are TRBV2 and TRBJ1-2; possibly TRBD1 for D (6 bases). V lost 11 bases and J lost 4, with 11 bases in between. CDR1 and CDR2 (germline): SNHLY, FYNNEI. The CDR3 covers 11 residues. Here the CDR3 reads CAGGASYGYTF. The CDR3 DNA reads TGTGCCGGGGGGGCGTCCTATGGCTACACCTTC.

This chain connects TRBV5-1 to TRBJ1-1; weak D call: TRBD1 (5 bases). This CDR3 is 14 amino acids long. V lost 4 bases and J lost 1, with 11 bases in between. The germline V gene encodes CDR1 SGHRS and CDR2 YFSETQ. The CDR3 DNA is TGCGCCAGCAGCGACCAGGGTCGGAACACTGAAGCTTTCTTT. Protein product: CASSDQGRNTEAFF.

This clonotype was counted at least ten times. CDR3 bases: TGTGCCAGCAGCCAAGAACTAGCGACCGTCCATGAGCAGTTCTTC. Its translation is CASSQELATVHEQFF. The chain couples TRBV3-1 to TRBJ2-1; TRBD2 matches at 7 bases. The CDR3 length is 15 residues. Per the germline V gene, CDR1 is LGHDT and CDR2 is YNNKEL (reference sequence). J lost 8 bases, V lost 0 bases, and 7 bases had no gene match.